The present TCR beta chain was sequenced within a study of shared clonotypes between healthy human individuals. Study background: CD8 memory received one plate per donor, CD8 naive two, CD4 memory three and CD4 naive three.

V trimming: 5 bases; J trimming: 7 bases; junction bases outside the gene matches: 5. The CDR3 is 13 amino acids. From germline, CDR1 is SGHTA and CDR2 FQGNSA. Points from the study as a whole: Non-shared clonotypes had lower generation probabilities than those shared by all four donors.

Authors' analysis steps: As immunoSEQ supplied junction-only sequences (without quality scores), filtering differed. Repertoires were generated with immunoSEQ multiplex PCR, while TCRdb's copy carries only in-frame clones and drops some. That table gives V, J and clone size, and the DNA gave D and trimming. The sample yields a few million clones, 93% seen once. Subsets obtained from CD4+ cells comprised CD45RA+ naive and CD45RA-negative memory cells. For this clone: Its cognate antigen is unknown.

The receptor was derived from a man younger than 35 in good health. Some clones in this sample may be carry-over from other donors' samples. The sequenced sample consisted of naive CD4+ T cells from PBMCs. Subset here: CD45RA+ positively selected. The gene calls are TRBV7-2 and TRBJ1-3, with 7 bases fitting TRBD1. The CDR3 is CASSQQQGNTIYF. The CDR3 DNA is TGTGCCAGCAGCCAACAACAGGGGAACACCATATATTTT.